Following are 12 T cell receptor beta chains from one sample sequenced in a study of cytomegalovirus exposure and HLA in healthy donors. The PCR ran on 60 Vbeta and 13 Jbeta primers. Method: immunoSEQ multiplex PCR; TCRdb's copy keeps in-frame clones and lacks some. Here the sample spans 100,000 to 150,000 clones, about 81% being singletons. Material: PBMCs. The source is a woman in her 30s in good health and CMV-seronegative.

The chain joins TRBV5-1 to TRBJ1-2, with 8 bases lining up with TRBD1. V shed 0 bases and J 4 bases; nucleotides not matched to a gene: 8. The CDR3 length is 16 residues. CDR1 is SGHRS, CDR2 YFSETQ, per germline. The CDR3 reads CASSLGLGQGGYGYTF. The CDR3, as DNA: TGCGCCAGCAGCTTGGGTTTAGGACAGGGCGGCTATGGCTACACCTTC.

V gene TRBV6-1 combines with J gene TRBJ2-7; 10 nucleotides align to TRBD1. This CDR3 is 15 amino acids long. Looked up from germline, CDR1 is MNHNS and CDR2 is SASEGT. V trimming: 4 bases; J trimming: 5 bases; junction bases outside the gene matches: 8. The DNA for the CDR3 is TGTGCCAGCAGTGGACAGGGGGCGAGGTCCCACGAGCAGTACTTC. It specifies CASSGQGARSHEQYF.

The gene calls are TRBV7-2 and TRBJ2-1; TRBD1 is a possible D gene (5 bases). The ends were cut back, 5 bases at V and 0 bases at J, with 17 bases in the middle. Germline V gene data show CDR1 as SGHTA and CDR2 as FQGNSA. The length of the CDR3 is 17 residues. The CDR3 DNA is TGTGCCAGCAGCCAGGGTCCCCTGCGAGGCTCCTACAATGAGCAGTTCTTC. Residues: CASSQGPLRGSYNEQFF.

The chain links TRBV28 to TRBJ1-1, with 7 bases matching TRBD1. This CDR3 has 17 amino acids. Germline values: CDR1 MDHEN, CDR2 SYDVKM. J was trimmed by 1 base and V by 6 bases; bases with no gene match: 14. The CDR3 nucleotides read TGTGCCAGCAGAAAATTAAGACCGGGACAGAAGAACACTGAAGCTTTCTTT. Its translation is CASRKLRPGQKNTEAFF. Complete variable domain (other parts from reference TRBV28 and TRBJ1-1): DVKVTQSSRYLVKRTGEKVFLECVQDMDHENMFWYRQDPGLGLRLIYFSYDVKMKEKGDIPEGYSVSREKKERFSLILESASTNQTSMYLCASRKLRPGQKNTEAFFGQGTRLTVV.

The chain carries TRBV7-6 and TRBJ2-4; 7 nucleotides agree with TRBD1. CDR3 length: 18 amino acids. The trim removed 6 bases at V and 3 bases at J, leaving 17 bases unmatched. Germline loops: CDR1 SGHVS, CDR2 FNYEAQ. This chain's CDR3 is CASRSSEGQTTGKNIQYF. CDR3 nucleotides: TGTGCCAGCAGATCATCTGAGGGACAGACTACGGGCAAAAACATTCAGTACTTC. Full variable domain (remainder filled in from reference TRBV7-6 and TRBJ2-4): GAGVSQSPRYKVTKRGQDVALRCDPISGHVSLYWYRQALGQGPEFLTYFNYEAQQDKSGLPNDRFSAERPEGSISTLTIQRTEQRDSAMYRCASRSSEGQTTGKNIQYFGAGTRLSVL.

The sample holds a few counts of this clone. The rearrangement joins TRBV7-6 to TRBJ1-1; D remains ambiguous. The CDR3 runs to 13 residues. Trimming took 1 base from V and 4 from J, leaving 7 bases between them. The germline gives CDR1 SGHVS, CDR2 FNYEAQ. CDR3 sequence reads: CASSLGYSTEAFF. CDR3 sequence (DNA): TGTGCCAGCAGCTTAGGTTACAGCACTGAAGCTTTCTTT.

The V call is TRBV5-1, the J call TRBJ2-3; 7 bases agree with TRBD2. Germline CDR1 is SGHRS and CDR2 is YFSETQ. The CDR3 runs 15 residues. The ends lost 6 bases at V and 1 base at J; junction bases unmatched: 8. CDR3 amino acids: CASNPGGGRTDTQYF. For the CDR3, the DNA is TGCGCCAGCAACCCTGGCGGGGGACGCACAGATACGCAGTATTTT.

This sequence joins TRBV2 and TRBJ1-2; 7 bases fit TRBD1. Germline CDR1 reads SNHLY; CDR2 reads FYNNEI. Unmatched junction bases numbered 12, after V lost 10 bases and J lost 4 bases. The CDR3 is 14 residues long. This CDR3 is CATYRDRSVYGYTF. The CDR3 nucleotides read TGTGCCACATATCGGGACAGATCTGTCTATGGCTACACCTTC.

This chain connects TRBV9 to TRBJ1-2; 8 bases are a match to TRBD1. Germline CDR1 SGDLS, CDR2 YYNGEE. V shed 4 bases, J shed 4 bases, and the junction held 9 bases outside the gene matches. The length of the CDR3 is 15 residues. CDR3 bases: TGTGCCAGCAGCCCCAGACAGGGGCCTGGCTATGGCTACACCTTC. Protein sequence: CASSPRQGPGYGYTF.

This rearrangement joins TRBV6-5 to TRBJ2-1, with 8 bases aligning to TRBD1. This CDR3 region has 15 residues. Per the germline V gene, CDR1 is MNHEY and CDR2 is SVGAGI. V lost 5 bases to trimming and J lost 3 bases; unmatched junction nucleotides: 6. The CDR3 sequence is CASSNDRGGYNEQFF. The CDR3 region has the DNA TGTGCCAGCAGTAACGACAGGGGTGGCTACAATGAGCAGTTCTTC.

This chain joins TRBV15 and TRBJ2-1; 13 nucleotides match TRBD2. J lost 0 bases, V lost 2 bases, and 16 bases had no gene match. The length of the CDR3 is 22 residues. Looked up from germline, CDR1 is LNHNV and CDR2 is YYDKDF (reference sequence). CDR3 coding DNA: TGTGCCACCAGCAGATTCGGGGAGACAAGGACTAGCGGGAGAAGCTCCTACAATGAGCAGTTCTTC. Its protein is CATSRFGETRTSGRSSYNEQFF.

This chain uses TRBV6-1 with TRBJ1-4, with D perhaps matching TRBD1 (5 bases). This CDR3 spans 15 amino acids. Germline V gene sequence: CDR1 MNHNS, CDR2 SASEGT. V was pared by 4 bases and J by 6 bases, with 15 bases between. CDR3: CASSAPGWTDEKLFF. The DNA of the CDR3 is TGTGCCAGCAGTGCCCCAGGGTGGACCGATGAAAAACTGTTTTTT.